The next 28 T cell receptor beta chains were all read from a single sample in a study of Ad26.COV2.S vaccination and SARS-CoV-2 variants. Only in-frame clones appear in the TCRdb table, and some are missing; sequencing was by immunoSEQ multiplex PCR. Of about 320,000 clones listed, almost 90% were seen once; the top ten hold 5.5%. Documented treatment: around 19 received Ad26.COV2.S at low or high dose, single or two shots; roughly five received placebo; per-sample allocation not given. Day 63 after the first injection of vaccine or placebo was the sampling time. The sequencing here drew on peripheral blood, taken in a trial of Ad26.COV2.S vaccine versus placebo. The receptors come from a person between 18 and 59 years old who received the Ad26.COV2.S COVID-19 vaccine or a placebo.

In regard to this clone: The junction shows a germline mismatch at one end, possibly a read error. The rearrangement uses TRBV2 and TRBJ2-1; no reliable D call. This CDR3 has 14 residues. Per germline, CDR1 SNHLY and CDR2 FYNNEI. CDR3 in amino acids: CASRKKINYDEQFF. DNA for the CDR3: TGTGCCAGCAGAAAGAAAATTAACTACGATGAGCAGTTCTTC.

This chain joins TRBV7-2 and TRBJ2-3, with 7 positions matching TRBD2. This CDR3 contains 14 residues. Germline V gene sequence: CDR1 SGHTA, CDR2 FQGNSA. With 1 base clipped from V and 4 bases from J, the junction kept 2 bases outside the gene matches. The CDR3 coding sequence is TGTGCCAGCAGCTTAGATGGGGGGGCAGATACGCAGTATTTT. It encodes CASSLDGGADTQYF.

V and J are TRBV2 and TRBJ2-7; 8 bases agree with TRBD2. Germline CDR1 SNHLY, CDR2 FYNNEI. The trim removed 3 bases at V and 3 bases at J, leaving 4 bases unmatched. The CDR3 has 14 amino acids. CDR3 bases: TGTGCCAGCAGTGATGGCGGGGGGAACTACGAGCAGTACGTC. Translated: CASSDGGGNYEQYV.

The rearrangement links TRBV2 to TRBJ2-7, with 12 bases fitting TRBD2. V was clipped by 7 bases and J by 5 bases; unmatched bases: 12. Germline assignment: CDR1 SNHLY and CDR2 FYNNEI. This CDR3 contains 16 residues. The CDR3, as DNA: TGTGCCAGCACCAAGACGACTAGCGGGAGTCGTAACGAGCAGTACGTC. The encoded protein is CASTKTTSGSRNEQYV.

This rearrangement joins TRBV29-1 to TRBJ1-2; D is undetermined. This CDR3 contains 13 residues. Germline lookup yields CDR1 SQVTM and CDR2 ANQGSEA. V was clipped by 3 bases and J by 3 bases, with 11 bases between them. CDR3 in amino acids: CSVDRVRYYGYTF. DNA for the CDR3: TGCAGCGTTGATAGGGTGAGGTACTATGGCTACACCTTC.

This chain connects TRBV27 to TRBJ2-7; TRBD2 matches at 7 bases. Germline trimming cut 6 bases from V and 10 bases from J; bases unmatched to any gene: 18. Germline values: CDR1 MNHEY, CDR2 SMNVEV (reference sequence). This CDR3 comprises 15 residues. The CDR3 loop reads CASSIMGGGGGLQYF. Written as DNA, the CDR3 is TGTGCCAGCAGCATAATGGGAGGCGGGGGAGGGCTACAGTACTTC.

CDR3 sequence: CASSPPSSGGDEQFF. DNA of the CDR3: TGTGCCAGCTCACCACCATCTAGCGGGGGCGATGAGCAGTTCTTC. The chain employs TRBV18 and TRBJ2-1; 10 bases map to TRBD2. This CDR3 has 15 residues. J was trimmed by 8 bases and V by 0 bases; bases with no gene match: 4. Germline values: CDR1 KGHSH, CDR2 LQKENI.

This clone was picked up one time. The chain has TRBV7-2 and TRBJ1-1; no reliable D call. There are 15 residues in the CDR3. The germline V gene encodes CDR1 SGHTA and CDR2 FQGNSA. Trimming left V 1 base short and J 1 base short, with 10 bases between. The CDR3 nucleotides read TGTGCCAGCAGCTTAGTTCCAGCATCGAACACTGAAGCTTTCTTT. It yields the protein CASSLVPASNTEAFF.

The rearrangement links TRBV10-2 to TRBJ2-3; D gene ambiguous. Trimming took 8 bases from V and 1 from J, leaving 10 bases between them. The CDR3 runs to 13 residues. The germline gives CDR1 WSHSY, CDR2 SAAADI. Written as DNA, the CDR3 is TGCGCCAGCTCGGTCGCCCGCACAGATACGCAGTATTTT. This sequence encodes CASSVARTDTQYF.

The count of this clone is one. The V call is TRBV12-3 or TRBV12-4, the J call TRBJ2-2; D is ambiguous. The CDR3 runs to 11 residues. Trimming stripped 8 bases from V and 4 bases from J, with 5 bases between. CDR3 protein: CASSTTGELFF. In DNA, the CDR3 is TGTGCCAGCTCCACCACCGGGGAGCTGTTTTTT.

The rearrangement uses TRBV4-3 and TRBJ1-2, with TRBD1 as a possible D gene (6 bases). This CDR3 comprises 14 residues. V gave up 3 bases and J gave up 6 bases, with 14 bases separating them. Germline V gene data show CDR1 as LGHNA and CDR2 as YSLEER. DNA for the CDR3: TGCGCCAGCAGCCAGCTAGGGACACTTCATGGCTACACCTTC. Translating gives CASSQLGTLHGYTF.

V and J are TRBV14 and TRBJ2-3, with 7 positions matching TRBD2. CDR1 and CDR2 (germline): SGHDN, FVKESK. Trimming at V came to 2 bases and at J to 4 bases, leaving 3 bases not matched to a gene. The CDR3 has 14 residues. Here the CDR3 DNA reads TGTGCCAGCAGCCAACAGGCGGGGGCAGATACGCAGTATTTT. Residues: CASSQQAGADTQYF.

CDR3 loop: CASSLSVVSKDTQYF. CDR3 DNA: TGCGCCAGCAGCTTGTCGGTGGTCTCGAAAGATACGCAGTATTTT. The rearrangement uses TRBV5-1 and TRBJ2-3; no reliable D call. The CDR3 sequence is 15 residues long. The V and J ends lost 1 base and 5 bases respectively, with 14 bases between them. Germline values: CDR1 SGHRS, CDR2 YFSETQ.

This clone is a singleton in its sample. The J gene is TRBJ1-1, the V gene TRBV29-1, with 9 positions matching TRBD1. The length of the CDR3 is 14 residues. CDR1 SQVTM and CDR2 ANQGSEA come from the germline V gene. Losses at the gene ends were 5 bases for V and 4 bases for J; bases not matched to a gene: 8. The CDR3 DNA reads as TGCAGCGTTCTGATTGGACAGGGGAGCACTGAAGCTTTCTTT. Encoded protein: CSVLIGQGSTEAFF.

This clone is a singleton in its sample. V usage is TRBV7-9 and J usage is TRBJ2-4; 7 bases match TRBD1. The CDR3 loop spans 14 amino acids. Per the germline V gene, CDR1 is SEHNR and CDR2 is FQNEAQ (reference sequence). V lost 6 bases, J lost 1 base, and 3 bases stayed unmatched. In DNA, the CDR3 is TGTGCCAGCAGGAAACAGGGGGCCAAAAACATTCAGTACTTC. Its translation: CASRKQGAKNIQYF.

The CDR3 DNA reads as TGTGCCAGTATCAATCCTGGTGGGGGGAACTATGGCTACACCTTC. Translating it yields CASINPGGGNYGYTF. The chain has TRBV19 and TRBJ1-2; the D gene is possibly TRBD1 (5 bases). V was shortened by 7 bases and J by 2 bases, with 17 bases between the two germline ends. The CDR3 runs to 15 residues. Germline V lookup: CDR1 LNHDA, CDR2 SQIVND (reference sequence). Full variable domain (rest looked up from reference TRBV19 and TRBJ1-2): DGGITQSPKYLFRKEGQNVTLSCEQNLNHDAMYWYRQDPGQGLRLIYYSQIVNDFQKGDIAEGYSVSREKKESFPLTVTSAQKNPTAFYLCASINPGGGNYGYTFGSGTRLTVV.

The rearrangement uses TRBV10-3 and TRBJ2-7; D gene unclear. The CDR3 loop spans 12 amino acids. Trimming took off 8 bases at V and 1 base at J, with 9 bases between the two ends. Germline loops: CDR1 ENHRY, CDR2 SYGVKD. The CDR3: CAIAAASYEQYF. Written as DNA, the CDR3 is TGTGCCATCGCGGCAGCTTCCTACGAGCAGTACTTC.

CDR3 nucleotide sequence: TGCGCCAGCAGCTCTGGAGGCCAGCAGGGCAACTATGGCTACACCTTC. Its protein product is CASSSGGQQGNYGYTF. J is TRBJ1-2 and V is TRBV5-1, with D maybe TRBD1 (5 bases). The V end was cut by 3 bases, the J end by 2 bases, with 17 bases between. The CDR3 has 16 amino acids. Germline lookup yields CDR1 SGHRS and CDR2 YFSETQ.

This chain links TRBV29-1 with TRBJ1-1, with no clear D. Trimming pared 4 bases from V and 1 base from J, leaving 4 bases between. This CDR3 is built from 11 residues. The germline V gene encodes CDR1 SQVTM and CDR2 ANQGSEA. The CDR3 reads CSVARNTEAFF. Here the CDR3 DNA reads TGCAGCGTTGCCAGGAACACTGAAGCTTTCTTT. Filled out from reference TRBV29-1 and TRBJ1-1, the complete variable domain reads SAVISQKPSRDICQRGTSLTIQCQVDSQVTMMFWYRQQPGQSLTLIATANQGSEATYESGFVIDKFPISRPNLTFSTLTVSNMSPEDSSIYLCSVARNTEAFFGQGTRLTVV.

This clone appeared once. CDR3 amino acids: CSASYGLAGNTQYF. The CDR3 bases are TGCAGTGCTAGTTACGGACTAGCGGGAAACACGCAGTATTTT. The chain combines TRBV20-1 with TRBJ2-3, with 12 bases matching TRBD2. The V gene's germline CDR1 is DFQATT and CDR2 SNEGSKA (reference sequence). CDR3 length: 14 amino acids. The V gene end was trimmed by 3 bases and the J gene end by 9 bases; junction bases not matched to a gene: 7.

The rearrangement links TRBV2 to TRBJ1-4; D is uncertain. Germline V gives CDR1 SNHLY, CDR2 FYNNEI. The V and J ends lost 8 bases and 7 bases respectively, with 14 bases between them. This CDR3 has 13 residues. Here the CDR3 reads CASGVGMAEKLFF. The CDR3 DNA reads as TGTGCCAGCGGAGTGGGGATGGCTGAAAAACTGTTTTTT.

The V call is TRBV5-4, the J call TRBJ1-1; 7 bases align to TRBD1. The CDR3 has 14 amino acids. V was clipped by 4 bases and J by 1 base; unmatched bases: 4. In germline, CDR1 is SGHNT, CDR2 YYREEE (reference sequence). The DNA for the CDR3 is TGTGCCAGCAGCCACCGACAGGGGAACACTGAAGCTTTCTTT. Its translation: CASSHRQGNTEAFF.

This chain joins TRBV4-1 and TRBJ1-2; D is possibly TRBD1 (5 bases). The CDR3 is made up of 14 amino acids. Germline lookup yields CDR1 MGHRA and CDR2 YSYEKL. Trimming took off 1 base at V and 4 bases at J, with 10 bases between the two ends. In DNA, the CDR3 is TGCGCCAGCAGCCAAGGACAGCCATTCTATGGCTACACCTTC. It encodes CASSQGQPFYGYTF.

The gene calls are TRBV6-4 and TRBJ1-1; TRBD1 aligns across 9 bases. The CDR3 spans 15 residues. Germline loops: CDR1 MRHNA, CDR2 SNTAGT. V shed 6 bases, J shed 6 bases, and the junction held 11 bases outside the gene matches. The CDR3 DNA reads as TGTGCCAGCAGCCACGACAGGGGGAGTGTCTCTGAAGCTTTCTTT. Translated: CASSHDRGSVSEAFF.

In this sample, this clone turned up once. The rearrangement joins TRBV13 to TRBJ1-1; no clear D gene. The CDR3 spans 14 residues. Germline CDR1 reads PRHDT; CDR2 reads FYEKMQ (reference sequence). V lost 2 bases to trimming and J lost 5 bases, with 12 bases between them. The CDR3 coding sequence is TGTGCCAGCAGCTTACTGGTGGCTGGGACTGAAGCTTTCTTT. Translating it yields CASSLLVAGTEAFF.

This clone was seen just once. V and J are TRBV7-2 and TRBJ1-3; 9 positions match TRBD1. V gave up 4 bases and J gave up 9 bases; unmatched junction bases: 7. Germline V gives CDR1 SGHTA, CDR2 FQGNSA. There are 14 residues in the CDR3. The CDR3 coding sequence is TGTGCCAGCAGCTCGGGACAGGGTTCCTTCACCATATATTTT. Amino acids: CASSSGQGSFTIYF. Drawing the rest from reference TRBV7-2 and TRBJ1-3, the complete variable domain is GAGVSQSPSNKVTEKGKDVELRCDPISGHTALYWYRQSLGQGLEFLIYFQGNSAPDKSGLPSDRFSAERTGGSVSTLTIQRTQQEDSAVYLCASSSGQGSFTIYFGEGSWLTVV.

The gene calls are TRBV4-1 and TRBJ2-7; the match to TRBD2 covers 8 bases. Germline CDR1 and CDR2: MGHRA and YSYEKL. The trim removed 0 bases at V and 2 bases at J, leaving 9 bases unmatched. This CDR3 contains 17 residues. CDR3 bases: TGCGCCAGCAGCCAAGACCAGGCGGGACTAGGGCCCTACGAGCAGTACGTC. It yields the protein CASSQDQAGLGPYEQYV.

The chain combines TRBV19 with TRBJ2-3; no definite D call. The CDR3 extends over 19 amino acids. The V and J ends lost 5 bases and 0 bases respectively, with 24 bases between them. CDR1 and CDR2 (germline): LNHDA, SQIVND (reference sequence). CDR3 bases: TGTGCCAGTAGTTCCATCCGAAGTTTGCCCGCGACTAGCACAGATACGCAGTATTTT. It encodes CASSSIRSLPATSTDTQYF.